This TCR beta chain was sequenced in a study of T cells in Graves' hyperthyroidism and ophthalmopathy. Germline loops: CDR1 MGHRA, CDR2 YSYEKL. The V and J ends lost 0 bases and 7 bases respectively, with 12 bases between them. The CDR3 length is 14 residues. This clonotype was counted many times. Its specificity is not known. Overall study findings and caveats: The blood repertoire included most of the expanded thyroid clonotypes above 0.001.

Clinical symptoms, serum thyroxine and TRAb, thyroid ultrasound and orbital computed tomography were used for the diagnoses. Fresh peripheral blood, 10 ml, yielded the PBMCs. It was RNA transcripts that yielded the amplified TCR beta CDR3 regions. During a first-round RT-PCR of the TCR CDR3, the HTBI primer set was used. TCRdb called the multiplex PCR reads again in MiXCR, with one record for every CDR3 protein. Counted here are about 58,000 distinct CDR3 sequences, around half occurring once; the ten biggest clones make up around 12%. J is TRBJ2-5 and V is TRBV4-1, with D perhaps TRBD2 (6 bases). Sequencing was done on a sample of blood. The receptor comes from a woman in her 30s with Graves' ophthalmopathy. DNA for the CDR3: TGCGCCAGCAGCCAAGATACTAGCTCGGGGACCCAGTACTTC. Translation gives CASSQDTSSGTQYF.